Presented here are 27 T cell receptor beta chains from one specimen sequenced in a study of response to subunit inactivated influenza vaccine. TCRdb re-analysed the RT-PCR reads in MiXCR, keeping a single row per CDR3 protein. The table records 500,000 or so distinct CDR3 sequences, 16% of them present only once. Sequences were derived from CD4+ T cells sorted from PBMCs, sampled approximately 25 months after vaccination. Receptors originate from a man aged 45-69 years who received an inactivated influenza vaccine.

This clonotype was counted at least ten times. The genes are TRBV20-1 and TRBJ2-3; 11 bases are shared with TRBD2. The CDR3 runs to 16 residues. V shed 4 bases and J 4 bases; nucleotides not matched to a gene: 10. Germline V lookup: CDR1 DFQATT, CDR2 SNEGSKA (reference sequence). The CDR3 nucleotides are TGCAGTGCTACCGCACTAGCGGGAGATGGAGCAGATACGCAGTATTTT. This codes for CSATALAGDGADTQYF.

V is TRBV12-3 or TRBV12-4 and J is TRBJ2-2; D is possibly TRBD2 (6 bases). This CDR3 has 15 amino acids. The V and J ends lost 4 bases and 2 bases respectively, with 11 bases between them. In nucleotides, the CDR3 is TGTGCCAGCAGTTCCCTCGCGGGAAACACCGGGGAGCTGTTTTTT. This translates into CASSSLAGNTGELFF.

This clonotype came up many times. The chain couples TRBV3-1 to TRBJ2-1, with 9 nucleotides matching TRBD2. J was trimmed by 0 bases and V by 3 bases; bases with no gene match: 3. Germline loops: CDR1 LGHDT, CDR2 YNNKEL (reference sequence). The CDR3 consists of 16 residues. This CDR3 is CASSQTSGRSYNEQFF. The CDR3 DNA reads TGTGCCAGCAGCCAGACTAGCGGCCGCTCCTACAATGAGCAGTTCTTC.

The table lists this clonotype with many counts. This CDR3 reads CSVSTENYNEQFF. CDR3 sequence (DNA): TGCAGCGTTTCCACGGAGAATTACAATGAGCAGTTCTTC. V is TRBV29-1 and J is TRBJ2-1; D call uncertain. There are 13 residues in the CDR3. The germline V gene encodes CDR1 SQVTM and CDR2 ANQGSEA. The V end lost 5 bases, the J end lost 4 bases, and 12 bases lay between the germline ends.

V gene TRBV2 combines with J gene TRBJ2-2; 7 bases map to TRBD2. CDR3 length: 15 residues. Germline CDR1 SNHLY, CDR2 FYNNEI. The V and J ends lost 6 bases and 4 bases, in that order; junction bases with no gene match: 8. The CDR3 reads CASSKEAGSTGELFF. The CDR3 DNA reads as TGTGCCAGCAGCAAAGAAGCGGGGAGCACCGGGGAGCTGTTTTTT.

V is TRBV5-1 and J is TRBJ2-2; possible D gene TRBD1, 6 bases. CDR1 SGHRS and CDR2 YFSETQ come from the germline V gene. The CDR3 has 15 amino acids. The V end was cut by 2 bases, the J end by 4 bases, with 12 bases between. CDR3 nucleotide sequence: TGCGCCAGCAGCTTACCCAGGGGTAGCACCGGGGAGCTGTTTTTT. This translates into CASSLPRGSTGELFF.

This clonotype has a handful of counts. The chain recombines TRBV20-1 with TRBJ1-5; D uncertain. V was pared by 3 bases and J by 0 bases, with 15 bases between. The CDR3 is 16 residues long. Germline V lookup: CDR1 DFQATT, CDR2 SNEGSKA (reference sequence). CDR3 coding DNA: TGCAGTGCTAGTAGCCCAGTAGATTATAGCAATCAGCCCCAGCATTTT. It encodes CSASSPVDYSNQPQHF.

J is TRBJ2-5 and V is TRBV3-1; D unresolved. The V gene's germline CDR1 is LGHDT and CDR2 YNNKEL (reference sequence). Trimming pared 1 base from V and 5 bases from J, leaving 20 bases between. The CDR3 length is 17 residues. The CDR3 protein is CASSQVSQTLMDETQYF. In nucleotides, the CDR3 is TGTGCCAGCAGCCAAGTTTCCCAAACCCTTATGGATGAGACCCAGTACTTC.

The chain links TRBV28 to TRBJ2-7; D might be TRBD2 (7 bases). The CDR3 extends over 14 amino acids. V was cut by 3 bases and J by 5 bases, with 14 bases left in between. Germline CDR1 is MDHEN and CDR2 is SYDVKM. The CDR3 DNA sequence: TGTGCCAGCAGTTTGATGGGGGGGCCCCACGAGCAGTACTTC. Translated, it gives CASSLMGGPHEQYF.

This clonotype appeared a few times. This sequence joins TRBV11-2 and TRBJ1-2; D may be TRBD1 (5 bases). The CDR3 is 15 residues long. The V end lost 1 base, the J end lost 8 bases, and 17 bases lay between the germline ends. The germline gives CDR1 SGHAT, CDR2 FQNNGV. This CDR3 is CASSLAPVSGGGYTF. In DNA, the CDR3 is TGTGCCAGCAGCTTAGCCCCGGTTTCGGGGGGAGGCTACACCTTC.

The rearrangement joins TRBV7-2 to TRBJ2-7, with 9 bases aligning to TRBD2. V lost 4 bases and J lost 7; bases outside the gene matches: 11. CDR3 size: 15 residues. Germline V gene lookup returns CDR1 SGHTA and CDR2 FQGNSA. The CDR3 sequence: CASSSLAGEWSEQYF. DNA for the CDR3: TGTGCCAGCAGCTCCTTAGCGGGGGAATGGTCAGAGCAGTACTTC.

This clonotype has a handful of counts. The gene calls are TRBV20-1 and TRBJ1-5; D gene ambiguous. The CDR3 has 14 residues. The V gene lost 0 bases and the J gene lost 6 bases, with 12 bases spanning the gap. Germline V lookup: CDR1 DFQATT, CDR2 SNEGSKA (reference sequence). The CDR3 DNA follows: TGCAGTGCTAGAGATATTAGCCAGTCTCAGCCCCAGCATTTT. Translation gives CSARDISQSQPQHF.

This clonotype has only a few counts. V is TRBV6-2 or TRBV6-3 and J is TRBJ2-1, with D uncertain. The germline V gene has CDR1 MNHEY and CDR2 SVGEGT. The CDR3 runs 13 residues. Between the trimmed V and J ends, which lost 2 bases and 5 bases, there was a span of 7 bases. Here the CDR3 reads CASSYRPNNEQFF. CDR3 nucleotide sequence: TGTGCCAGCAGTTACAGACCGAACAATGAGCAGTTCTTC.

The rearrangement uses TRBV5-1 and TRBJ1-1; the D is unclear. Germline lookup yields CDR1 SGHRS and CDR2 YFSETQ. The length of the CDR3 is 15 residues. The ends were cut back, 0 bases at V and 1 base at J, with 10 bases in the middle. CDR3 residues: CASSLGARGNTEAFF. The CDR3 region has the DNA TGCGCCAGCAGCTTGGGGGCTCGGGGGAACACTGAAGCTTTCTTT.

The table lists this clonotype with a few counts. The chain uses TRBV12-3 or TRBV12-4 and TRBJ2-3, with a possible D match to TRBD2 (6 bases). Deletions cut 8 bases from V and 2 bases from J, with 14 bases between. This CDR3 has 14 residues. CDR3 nucleotide sequence: TGTGCCAGCCTCCTGACTAGGGCCACAGATACGCAGTATTTT. It specifies CASLLTRATDTQYF.

Only a few counts were recorded for this clonotype. The chain employs TRBV20-1 and TRBJ2-7; D assignment may be TRBD1 or TRBD2 (5 bases each). Trimming stripped 5 bases from V and 1 base from J, with 15 bases between. The CDR3 totals 14 residues. CDR1 is DFQATT and CDR2 is SNEGSKA in the germline V gene (reference sequence). This chain's CDR3 is CSALRDGSSYEQYF. DNA of the CDR3: TGCAGTGCTTTACGGGACGGATCATCCTACGAGCAGTACTTC.

In this sample, this clonotype turned up many times. This rearrangement joins TRBV12-3 or TRBV12-4 to TRBJ2-3; no definite D call. There are 12 residues in the CDR3. Trimming stripped 6 bases from V and 0 bases from J, with 4 bases between. CDR3 in DNA: TGTGCCAGCAGGGTTAGCACAGATACGCAGTATTTT. This translates into CASRVSTDTQYF.

The chain links TRBV4-3 to TRBJ2-3, with 12 nucleotides matching TRBD2. The length of the CDR3 is 17 residues. Germline lookup yields CDR1 LGHNA and CDR2 YSLEER. The junction had 8 bases not matched to a gene; V was cut back by 4 bases and J by 3 bases. The CDR3 nucleotides are TGCGCCAGCAGCCCATATGTACTAGCGGGAGGTACAGATACGCAGTATTTT. Encoded protein: CASSPYVLAGGTDTQYF.

Ten or more counts support this clonotype. The chain employs TRBV20-1 and TRBJ2-3, with 13 bases lining up with TRBD2. The CDR3 has 20 amino acids. V lost 0 bases and J lost 4; bases outside the gene matches: 16. Per germline, CDR1 DFQATT and CDR2 SNEGSKA (reference sequence). CDR3 loop: CSARDWTSGSRGSIADTQYF. CDR3 bases: TGCAGTGCTAGAGATTGGACTAGCGGGAGTCGGGGTTCGATCGCAGATACGCAGTATTTT.

V usage is TRBV6-2 or TRBV6-3 and J usage is TRBJ2-7, with D possibly called TRBD1 or TRBD2 (6 bases each). V was clipped by 6 bases and J by 3 bases, with 21 bases between them. The CDR3 loop spans 16 amino acids. In germline, CDR1 is MNHEY, CDR2 SVGEGT. CDR3 region: CASSQPQGRPGYEQYF. In DNA form, the CDR3 reads TGTGCCAGCAGCCAACCTCAGGGGAGGCCCGGCTACGAGCAGTACTTC.

This clonotype was detected only a few times. The chain uses TRBV4-2 and TRBJ2-1; a weak D match, TRBD1 (5 bases). The V end was cut by 0 bases, the J end by 10 bases, with 10 bases between. This CDR3 region has 13 residues. Germline-derived CDR1 and CDR2 are LGHNA and YNFKEQ. CDR3 coding DNA: TGTGCCAGCAGCCAAGATCGGCAGGGAGAGCAGTTCTTC. As protein: CASSQDRQGEQFF.

This chain links TRBV25-1 with TRBJ1-1; 7 bases are shared with TRBD1. V was clipped by 8 bases and J by 4 bases; unmatched bases: 13. Germline V gene lookup returns CDR1 MGHDK and CDR2 SYGVNS. The CDR3 spans 15 residues. In DNA, the CDR3 is TGTGCCAGCCAGACCATGGGGGCAGGGGGCACTGAAGCTTTCTTT. It specifies CASQTMGAGGTEAFF.

This clonotype was seen more than once but under ten times. The V gene is TRBV24-1, the J gene TRBJ2-1, with 9 bases that match TRBD1. Germline values: CDR1 KGHDR, CDR2 SFDVKD. The CDR3 extends over 15 amino acids. V lost 3 bases, J lost 6 bases, and 5 bases stayed unmatched. CDR3 DNA: TGTGCCACCAGTGATAACAGGGGGCGTTCCAATGAGCAGTTCTTC. Translating it yields CATSDNRGRSNEQFF.

The gene calls are TRBV6-5 and TRBJ2-7, with 9 bases aligning to TRBD2. The J segment lost 2 bases and the V segment lost 4 bases, leaving 6 bases of the junction unmatched. This CDR3 has 15 amino acids. Germline CDR1 is MNHEY and CDR2 is SVGAGI. The CDR3 region has the DNA TGTGCCAGCAGTTTAGCGGGGGAGGCGCCCTACGAGCAGTACTTC. Translated, it gives CASSLAGEAPYEQYF.

This clonotype came up many times. It is unclear where the CDR3 begins or ends on the DNA, so no DNA is shown, and the CDR3 is as TCRdb lists it. The chain joins TRBV12-3 or TRBV12-4 to TRBJ2-5; the tabulated D call, TRBD2, remains unverified against the DNA. The CDR3 region is 16 residues in length, termini included. CDR3 sequence reads: CASSTLLTFDQETQYF.

The rearrangement joins TRBV7-2 to TRBJ2-5; D is unclear. The V gene's germline CDR1 is SGHTA and CDR2 FQGNSA. CDR3 size: 16 residues. Trimming pared 1 base from V and 1 base from J, leaving 13 bases between. CDR3 residues: CASSLEVGQSQETQYF. The DNA of the CDR3 is TGTGCCAGCAGCTTAGAGGTCGGTCAGAGCCAAGAGACCCAGTACTTC.

In its sample, this clonotype was seen a few times. The rearrangement joins TRBV10-3 to TRBJ2-1, with D possibly being TRBD2 (6 bases). Germline CDR1 and CDR2: ENHRY and SYGVKD. V lost 6 bases to trimming and J lost 0 bases, with 12 bases between them. There are 15 residues in the CDR3. The CDR3 here is CAIRRDLSSYNEQFF. Written as DNA, the CDR3 is TGTGCCATCAGGAGGGACTTAAGCTCCTACAATGAGCAGTTCTTC.